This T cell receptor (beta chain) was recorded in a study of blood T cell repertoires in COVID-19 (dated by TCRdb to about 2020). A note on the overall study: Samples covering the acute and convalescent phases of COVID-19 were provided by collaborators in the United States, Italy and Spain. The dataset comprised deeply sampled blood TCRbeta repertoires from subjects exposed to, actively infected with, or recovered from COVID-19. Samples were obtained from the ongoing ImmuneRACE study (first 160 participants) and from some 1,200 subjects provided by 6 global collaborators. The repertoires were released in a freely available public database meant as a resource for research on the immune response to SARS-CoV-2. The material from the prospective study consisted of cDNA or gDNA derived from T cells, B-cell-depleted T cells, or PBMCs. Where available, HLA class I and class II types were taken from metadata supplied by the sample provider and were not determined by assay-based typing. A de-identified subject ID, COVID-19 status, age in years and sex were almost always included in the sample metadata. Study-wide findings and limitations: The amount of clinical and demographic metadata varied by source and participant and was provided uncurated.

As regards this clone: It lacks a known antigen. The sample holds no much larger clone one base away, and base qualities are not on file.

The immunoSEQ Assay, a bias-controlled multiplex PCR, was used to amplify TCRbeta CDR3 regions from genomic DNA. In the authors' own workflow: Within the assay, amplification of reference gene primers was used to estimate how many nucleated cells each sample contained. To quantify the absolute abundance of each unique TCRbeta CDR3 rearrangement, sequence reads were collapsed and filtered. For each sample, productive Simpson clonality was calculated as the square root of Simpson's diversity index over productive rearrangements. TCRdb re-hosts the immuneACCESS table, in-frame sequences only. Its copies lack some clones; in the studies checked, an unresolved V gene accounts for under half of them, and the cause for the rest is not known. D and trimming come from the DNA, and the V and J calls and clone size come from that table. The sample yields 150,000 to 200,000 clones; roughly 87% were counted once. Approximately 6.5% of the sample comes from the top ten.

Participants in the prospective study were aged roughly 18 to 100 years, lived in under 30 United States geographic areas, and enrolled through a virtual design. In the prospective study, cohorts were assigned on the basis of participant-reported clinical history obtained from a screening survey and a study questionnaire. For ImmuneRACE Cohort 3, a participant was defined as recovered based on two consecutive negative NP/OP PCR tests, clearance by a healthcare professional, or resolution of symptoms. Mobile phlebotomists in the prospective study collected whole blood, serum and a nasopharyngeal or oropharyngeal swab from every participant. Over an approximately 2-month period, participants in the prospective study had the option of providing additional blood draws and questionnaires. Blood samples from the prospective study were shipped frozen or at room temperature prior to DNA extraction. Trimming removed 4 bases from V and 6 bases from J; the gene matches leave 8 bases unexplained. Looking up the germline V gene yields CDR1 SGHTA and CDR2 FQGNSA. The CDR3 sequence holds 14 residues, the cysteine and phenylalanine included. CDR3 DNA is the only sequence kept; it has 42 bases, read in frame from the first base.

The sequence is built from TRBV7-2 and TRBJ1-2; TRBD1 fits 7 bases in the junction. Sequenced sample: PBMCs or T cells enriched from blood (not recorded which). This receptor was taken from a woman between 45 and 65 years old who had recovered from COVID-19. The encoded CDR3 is CASSSKRQGDGYTF. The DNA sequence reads TGTGCCAGCAGCTCAAAGCGACAGGGAGATGGCTACACCTTC.